This passage covers 3 T cell receptor beta chains from one sample sequenced in a study of cytomegalovirus exposure and HLA in healthy donors. PCR involved 60 Vbeta and 13 Jbeta primers. The repertoire was sequenced with immunoSEQ multiplex PCR; TCRdb's copy has only in-frame clones and lacks some. This sample has about 160,000 clones, with roughly 80% found just once. The sequenced sample consisted of PBMCs. Receptors originate from a male donor in good health and CMV-seropositive.

This clone was counted only a few times. The gene calls are TRBV7-3 and TRBJ1-2; D unclear. CDR1 and CDR2 (germline): SGHTA, FQGTGA. With 4 bases removed from V and 14 bases from J, the gap between germline ends came to 29 bases. This CDR3 is 16 amino acids long. CDR3 DNA: TGTGCCAGCAGCTCGCTCAAATCCGTCGTCGCGGGCCCATTAACCTTC. This sequence encodes CASSSLKSVVAGPLTF. Complete variable domain (other parts from reference TRBV7-3 and TRBJ1-2): GAGVSQTPSNKVTEKGKYVELRCDPISGHTALYWYRQSLGQGPEFLIYFQGTGAADDSGLPNDRFFAVRPEGSVSTLKIQRTERGDSAVYLCASSSLKSVVAGPLTFGSGTRLTVV.

The genes are TRBV14 and TRBJ1-2, with D possibly matching TRBD1 (6 bases). Germline CDR1 and CDR2: SGHDN and FVKESK. V lost 7 bases and J 4 bases, leaving 22 bases between the germline ends. The CDR3 is made up of 16 amino acids. The CDR3 here is CASTPPGHRVGYGYTF. The CDR3 DNA follows: TGTGCCAGCACCCCCCCGGGACACAGGGTGGGCTATGGCTACACCTTC.

The chain carries TRBV7-8 and TRBJ2-1, with 8 bases aligning to TRBD2. The J segment lost 2 bases and the V segment lost 5 bases, leaving 8 bases of the junction unmatched. The CDR3 runs to 16 residues. Germline values: CDR1 SGHVS, CDR2 FQNEAQ. The CDR3 coding sequence is TGTGCCAGCAGCGGAGCGGCGGGAGGAACCTACAATGAGCAGTTCTTC. This sequence encodes CASSGAAGGTYNEQFF.